This T cell receptor beta chain was recovered during a study of OX40 agonist ivuxolimab in advanced cancers. Patients were ineligible given autoimmune disease history or systemic immunosuppression. Concerning this clone itself: The target antigen is unknown.

Notes on the study in general: Compared with others, partial responders at 0.1-3.0 mg/kg displayed clonal expansion among the lowest.

The CDR3 is 14 residues long. Per the germline V gene, CDR1 is MDHEN and CDR2 is SYDVKM. V was trimmed by 7 bases and J by 6 bases, leaving 16 bases between them. The repertoire was sequenced with immunoSEQ multiplex PCR; TCRdb's copy has only in-frame clones and lacks some. Of tens of thousands of clones listed, roughly four fifths are singletons. The rearrangement uses TRBV28 and TRBJ1-5, with D uncertain. This sequence was found in an adult with an advanced solid tumor such as melanoma, head and neck, liver or kidney cancer. The sequences come from CD4+ or CD8+ T cells sorted from blood, collected in a trial of the OX40 agonist ivuxolimab. The CDR3 DNA sequence: TGTGCCAGCAACCGCCCGGCCCGGTCTCAGCCCCAGCATTTT. Its translation is CASNRPARSQPQHF.